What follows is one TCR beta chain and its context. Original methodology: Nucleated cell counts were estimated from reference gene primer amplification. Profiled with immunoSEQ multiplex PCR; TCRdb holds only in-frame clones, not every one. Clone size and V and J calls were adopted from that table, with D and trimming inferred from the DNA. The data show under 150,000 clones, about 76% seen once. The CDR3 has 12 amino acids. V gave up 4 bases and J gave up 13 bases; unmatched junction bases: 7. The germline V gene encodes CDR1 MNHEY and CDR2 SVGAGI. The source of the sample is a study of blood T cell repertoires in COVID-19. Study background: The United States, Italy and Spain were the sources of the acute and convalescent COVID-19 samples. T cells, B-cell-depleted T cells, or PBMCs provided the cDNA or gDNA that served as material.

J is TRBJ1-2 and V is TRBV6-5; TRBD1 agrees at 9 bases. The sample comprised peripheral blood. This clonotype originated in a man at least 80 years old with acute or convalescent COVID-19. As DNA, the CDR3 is TGTGCCAGCAGTTCTCCGGACAGGGGAGCCACCTTC. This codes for CASSSPDRGATF.